This TCR beta chain was identified in a study of blood T cell repertoires in COVID-19. Per the germline V gene, CDR1 is SGHRS and CDR2 is YFSETQ. Trimming cost V 5 bases and J 0 bases, with 16 bases left between them. The CDR3 extends over 16 amino acids. This clone appeared once. Profiled with immunoSEQ multiplex PCR; TCRdb holds only in-frame clones, not every one. The data hold approximately 300,000 clones, with more than 90% observed a single time. The chain couples TRBV5-1 to TRBJ2-3; no reliable D call. The sequenced sample was PBMCs or T cells enriched from blood (not recorded which). This TCR was recovered from a man in his sixties who had recovered from COVID-19. The CDR3 bases are TGCGCCAGCAGTTGGAAACAGAGCTCTAGCACAGATACGCAGTATTTT. This gives the protein CASSWKQSSSTDTQYF.